The T cell receptor (beta chain) under discussion was sequenced for a study of T cell responses to AZD1222 COVID-19 vaccine. Clones were read by immunoSEQ multiplex PCR, and TCRdb kept only the in-frame ones, dropping some. This sample has roughly 200,000 clones, with roughly nine tenths found just once. Overall study findings and caveats: Spike-specific TCR breadth and depth grew following two AZD1222 doses. Targeting of unmutated variant regions was reportedly seen in nearly half of spike-specific TCRs.

Turning to this clone: Its specificity is unknown.

The V gene lost 4 bases and the J gene lost 6 bases, with 5 bases spanning the gap. This CDR3 region has 11 residues. Per germline, CDR1 MNHEY and CDR2 SVGEGT. The sequence was obtained from an adult who received the AZD1222 COVID-19 vaccine. Sequences were derived from peripheral blood, sampled 28 days after the second AZD1222 dose. The chain carries TRBV6-2 or TRBV6-3 and TRBJ2-3; the D gene is possibly TRBD2 (5 bases). In DNA, the CDR3 is TGTGCCAGCAGTTTAGCGGATACGCAGTATTTT. Amino acids: CASSLADTQYF.